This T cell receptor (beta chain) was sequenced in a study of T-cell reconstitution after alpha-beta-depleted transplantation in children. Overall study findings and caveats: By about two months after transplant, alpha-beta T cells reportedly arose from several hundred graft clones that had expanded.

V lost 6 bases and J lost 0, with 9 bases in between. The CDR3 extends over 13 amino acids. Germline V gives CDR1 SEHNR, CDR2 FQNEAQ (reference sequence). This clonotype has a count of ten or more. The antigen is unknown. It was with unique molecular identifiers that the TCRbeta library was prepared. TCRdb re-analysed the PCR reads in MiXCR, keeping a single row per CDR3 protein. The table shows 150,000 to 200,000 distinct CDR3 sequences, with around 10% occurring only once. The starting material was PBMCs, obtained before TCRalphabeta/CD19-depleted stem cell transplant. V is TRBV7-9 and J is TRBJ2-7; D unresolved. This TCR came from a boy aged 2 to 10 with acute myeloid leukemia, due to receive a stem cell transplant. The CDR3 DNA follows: TGTGCCAGCAGGACCGACAACTCCTACGAGCAGTACTTC. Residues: CASRTDNSYEQYF.